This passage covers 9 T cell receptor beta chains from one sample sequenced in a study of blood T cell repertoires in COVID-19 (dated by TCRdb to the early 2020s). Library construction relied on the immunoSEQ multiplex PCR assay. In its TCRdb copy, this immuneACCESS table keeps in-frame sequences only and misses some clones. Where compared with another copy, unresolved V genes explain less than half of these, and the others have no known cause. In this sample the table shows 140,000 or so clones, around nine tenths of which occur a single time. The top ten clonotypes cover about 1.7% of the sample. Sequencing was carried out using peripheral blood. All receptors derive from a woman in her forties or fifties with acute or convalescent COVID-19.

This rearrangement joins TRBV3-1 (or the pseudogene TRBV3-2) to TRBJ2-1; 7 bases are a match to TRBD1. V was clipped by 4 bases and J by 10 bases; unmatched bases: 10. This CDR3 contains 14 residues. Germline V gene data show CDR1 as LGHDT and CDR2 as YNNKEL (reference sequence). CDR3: CASSRLLQGREQFF. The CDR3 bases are TGTGCCAGCAGCCGCCTGTTACAGGGGCGCGAGCAGTTCTTC.

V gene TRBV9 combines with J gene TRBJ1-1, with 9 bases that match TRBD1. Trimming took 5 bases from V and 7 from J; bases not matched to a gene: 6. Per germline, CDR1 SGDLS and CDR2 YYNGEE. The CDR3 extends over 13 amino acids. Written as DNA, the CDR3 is TGTGCCAGCAGAGGGGACAGGGCGGGTGAAGCTTTCTTT. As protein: CASRGDRAGEAFF. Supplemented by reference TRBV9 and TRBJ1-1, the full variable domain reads DSGVTQTPKHLITATGQRVTLRCSPRSGDLSVYWYQQSLDQGLQFLIQYYNGEERAKGNILERFSAQQFPDLHSELNLSSLELGDSALYFCASRGDRAGEAFFGQGTRLTVV.

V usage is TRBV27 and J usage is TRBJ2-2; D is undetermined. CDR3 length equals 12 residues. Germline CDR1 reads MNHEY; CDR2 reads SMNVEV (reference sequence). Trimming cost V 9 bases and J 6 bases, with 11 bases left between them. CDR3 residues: CASLFIAGELFF. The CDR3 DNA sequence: TGTGCCAGTCTTTTTATTGCCGGGGAGCTGTTTTTT.

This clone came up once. The CDR3 nucleotides are TGTGCCATCAGCCGGGACAGGGGGATTAATGAGCAGTTCTTC. Translation: CAISRDRGINEQFF. The V and J genes are TRBV10-3 and TRBJ2-1, with 11 bases lining up with TRBD1. The CDR3 length is 14 residues. The V and J ends lost 6 bases and 7 bases, in that order; junction bases with no gene match: 5. The germline V gene encodes CDR1 ENHRY and CDR2 SYGVKD.

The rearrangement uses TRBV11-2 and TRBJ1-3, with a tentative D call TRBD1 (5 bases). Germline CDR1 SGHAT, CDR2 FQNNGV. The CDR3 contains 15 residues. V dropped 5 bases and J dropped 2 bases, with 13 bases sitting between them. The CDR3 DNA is TGTGCCAGCAGCCTCCAGGGTGGAACTGGAAACACCATATATTTT. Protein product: CASSLQGGTGNTIYF.

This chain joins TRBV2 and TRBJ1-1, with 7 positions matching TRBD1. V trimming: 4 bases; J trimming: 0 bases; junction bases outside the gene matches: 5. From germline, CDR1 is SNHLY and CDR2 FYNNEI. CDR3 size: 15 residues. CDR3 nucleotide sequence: TGTGCCAGCAGTGCCCTGGGACAGCTGAACACTGAAGCTTTCTTT. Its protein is CASSALGQLNTEAFF. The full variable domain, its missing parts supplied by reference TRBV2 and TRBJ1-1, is EPEVTQTPSHQVTQMGQEVILRCVPISNHLYFYWYRQILGQKVEFLVSFYNNEISEKSEIFDDQFSVERPDGSNFTLKIRSTKLEDSAMYFCASSALGQLNTEAFFGQGTRLTVV.

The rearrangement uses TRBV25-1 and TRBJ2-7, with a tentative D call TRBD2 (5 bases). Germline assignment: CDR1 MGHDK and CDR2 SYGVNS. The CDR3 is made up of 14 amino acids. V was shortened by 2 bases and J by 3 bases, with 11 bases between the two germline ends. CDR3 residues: CASSEVEGSYEQYF. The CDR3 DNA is TGTGCCAGCAGTGAAGTGGAAGGGAGCTACGAGCAGTACTTC.

Written as DNA, the CDR3 is TGTGCCAGCAGGTATGGGGGCGAAAAACTGTTTTTT. Translation gives CASRYGGEKLFF. The V call is TRBV3-1 (or the pseudogene TRBV3-2), the J call TRBJ1-4; TRBD1 might be the D (6 bases). The V and J ends lost 6 bases and 8 bases respectively, with 10 bases between them. CDR3 length equals 12 residues. The V gene's germline CDR1 is LGHDT and CDR2 YNNKEL (reference sequence).

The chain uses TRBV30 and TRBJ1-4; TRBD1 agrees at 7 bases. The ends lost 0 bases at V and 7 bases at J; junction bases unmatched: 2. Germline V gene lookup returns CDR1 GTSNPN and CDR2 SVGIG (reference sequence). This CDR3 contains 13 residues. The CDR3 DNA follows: TGTGCCTGGAGTGTACAGGGGACTGAAAAACTGTTTTTT. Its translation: CAWSVQGTEKLFF.